These T cell receptor beta chains were read from a single sample in a study of cytomegalovirus exposure and HLA in healthy donors. The protocol was immunoSEQ multiplex PCR, while the TCRdb copy is restricted to in-frame clones and leaves out a portion. The data show about 160,000 clones, 80% to 90% seen once. Input material: PBMCs. These receptor sequences come from a young woman in good health and CMV-seronegative. The CDR3 runs from the conserved cysteine through the conserved F or W. D genes are given only for firm matches. Expanded clones are given a class, and other clones once, few, many or no size at all.

TRBJ1-5 | TRBD1 | TRBV19 | . | TGTGCCACTCTGGACAGGGCGCAATATAGCAATCAGCCCCAGCATTTT | CATLDRAQYSNQPQHF
TRBJ1-1 | . | TRBV28 | . | TGTGCCAGCAGTACATCGAACACTGAAGCTTTCTTT | CASSTSNTEAFF
TRBJ2-7 | . | TRBV10-3 | few | TGTGCCATCAGTGTACGGGACGAGCAGTACTTC | CAISVRDEQYF
TRBJ2-7 | TRBD2 | TRBV9 | once | TGTGCCAGCAGCCTTGGGATAGCGGGGGGGTACGAGCAGTACTTC | CASSLGIAGGYEQYF
TRBJ1-5 | . | TRBV12-2 | . | TGTGCAAGTCGCACCCTAGGAGTAGATAGCAATCAGCCCCAGCATTTT | CASRTLGVDSNQPQHF
TRBJ2-3 | TRBD2 | TRBV7-6 | . | TGTGCCAGCAGCTTAACGGGCGGGGGAACGTCAGATACGCAGTATTTT | CASSLTGGGTSDTQYF
TRBJ2-1 | . | TRBV7-9 | . | TGTGCCAGGTCAGAAGAACCCTACAATGAGCAGTTCTTC | CARSEEPYNEQFF
TRBJ2-1 | . | TRBV25-1 | . | TGTGCCAGCAGTGAATTATGGGGCGCGGACAATGAGCAGTTCTTC | CASSELWGADNEQFF
TRBJ2-3 | . | TRBV12-5 | . | TGTGCTAGTGGTTTAGGTGAGGCTGGCACGCAGTATTTT | CASGLGEAGTQYF
TRBJ1-5 | . | TRBV19 | . | TGTGCCAGTACCTCACGGGTATCCAATCAGCCCCAGCATTTT | CASTSRVSNQPQHF